This T cell receptor beta chain was profiled in a study of beta chain features in type 1 diabetes. Trimming took 3 bases from V and 8 from J; bases not matched to a gene: 5. The germline CDR1 and CDR2 sequences are SGDLS and YYNGEE. This CDR3 has 13 amino acids. Populations isolated by sorting all had purity greater than 95%. Expressed TCRB transcripts were sequenced after all isolated RNA was converted to cDNA. TCRdb's copy holds only in-frame clones and misses some; the assay was immunoSEQ multiplex PCR. The sample includes a few hundred thousand clones, about 19% of them seen just once. The source of this sequence is a woman under 30 in good health. The V gene is TRBV9, the J gene TRBJ2-1, with 7 bases lining up with TRBD2. Material for sequencing was naive CD4+ T cells from blood. The CDR3: CASSAGLLDEQFF. The CDR3 coding sequence is TGTGCCAGCAGCGCGGGACTACTCGATGAGCAGTTCTTC. The entire variable domain, with the rest obtained from reference TRBV9 and TRBJ2-1, is as follows: DSGVTQTPKHLITATGQRVTLRCSPRSGDLSVYWYQQSLDQGLQFLIQYYNGEERAKGNILERFSAQQFPDLHSELNLSSLELGDSALYFCASSAGLLDEQFFGPGTRLTVL.